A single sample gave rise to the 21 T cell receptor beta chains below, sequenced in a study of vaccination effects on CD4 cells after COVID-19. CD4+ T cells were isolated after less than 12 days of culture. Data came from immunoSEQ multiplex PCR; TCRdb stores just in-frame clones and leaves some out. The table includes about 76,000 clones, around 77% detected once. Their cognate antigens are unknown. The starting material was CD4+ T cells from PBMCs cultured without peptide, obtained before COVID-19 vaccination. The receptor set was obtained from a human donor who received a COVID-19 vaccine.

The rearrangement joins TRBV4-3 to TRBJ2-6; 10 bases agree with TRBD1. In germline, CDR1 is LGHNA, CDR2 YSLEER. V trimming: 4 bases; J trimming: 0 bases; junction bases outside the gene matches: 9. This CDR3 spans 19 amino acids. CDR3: CASSPQPGQGNSGANVLTF. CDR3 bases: TGCGCCAGCAGCCCGCAACCGGGACAGGGGAACTCTGGGGCCAACGTCCTGACTTTC.

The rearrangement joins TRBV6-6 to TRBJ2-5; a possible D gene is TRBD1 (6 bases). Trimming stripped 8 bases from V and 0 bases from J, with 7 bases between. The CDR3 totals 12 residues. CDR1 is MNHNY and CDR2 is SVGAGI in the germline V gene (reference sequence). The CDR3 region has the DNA TGTGCCAGCGGGGACAACCAAGAGACCCAGTACTTC. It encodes CASGDNQETQYF.

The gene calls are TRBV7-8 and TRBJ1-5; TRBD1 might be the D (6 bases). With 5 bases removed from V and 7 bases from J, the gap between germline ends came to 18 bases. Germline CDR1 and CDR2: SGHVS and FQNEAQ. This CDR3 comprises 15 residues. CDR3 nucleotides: TGTGCCAGCAGCCAGGGGCGAGTCGGGTCCCAGCCCCAGCATTTT. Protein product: CASSQGRVGSQPQHF.

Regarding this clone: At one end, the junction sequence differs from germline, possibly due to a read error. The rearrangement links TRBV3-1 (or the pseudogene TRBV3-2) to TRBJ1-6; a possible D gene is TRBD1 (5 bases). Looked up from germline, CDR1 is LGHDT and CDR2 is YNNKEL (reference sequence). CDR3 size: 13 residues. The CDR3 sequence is CASLGAYNSPLHF. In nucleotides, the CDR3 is TGTGCCAGTCTAGGGGCCTACAATTCACCCCTCCACTTT.

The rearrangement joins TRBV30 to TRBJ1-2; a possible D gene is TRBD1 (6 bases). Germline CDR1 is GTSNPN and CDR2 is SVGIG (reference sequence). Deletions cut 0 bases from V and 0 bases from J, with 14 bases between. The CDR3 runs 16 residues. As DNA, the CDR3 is TGTGCCTGGAGTGTAAGAACAGGGTGGGCTAACTATGGCTACACCTTC. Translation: CAWSVRTGWANYGYTF.

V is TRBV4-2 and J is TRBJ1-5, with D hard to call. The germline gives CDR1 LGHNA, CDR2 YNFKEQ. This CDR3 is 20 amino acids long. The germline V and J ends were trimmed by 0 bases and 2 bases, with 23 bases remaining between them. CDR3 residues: CASSQDSQVGIWNGNQPQHF. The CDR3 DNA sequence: TGTGCCAGCAGCCAAGATTCGCAGGTTGGAATATGGAATGGCAATCAGCCCCAGCATTTT.

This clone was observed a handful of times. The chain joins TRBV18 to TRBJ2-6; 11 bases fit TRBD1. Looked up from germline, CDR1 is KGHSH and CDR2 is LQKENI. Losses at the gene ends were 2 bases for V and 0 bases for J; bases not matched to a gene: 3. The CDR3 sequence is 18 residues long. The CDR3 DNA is TGTGCCAGCTCACCAGGGACAGGGGGACTCTCTGGGGCCAACGTCCTGACTTTC. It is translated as CASSPGTGGLSGANVLTF.

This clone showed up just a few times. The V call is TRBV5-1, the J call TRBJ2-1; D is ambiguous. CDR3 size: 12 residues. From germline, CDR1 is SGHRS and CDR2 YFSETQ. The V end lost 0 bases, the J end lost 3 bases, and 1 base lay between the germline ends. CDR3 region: CASSLDYNEQFF. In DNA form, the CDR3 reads TGCGCCAGCAGCTTGGACTACAATGAGCAGTTCTTC. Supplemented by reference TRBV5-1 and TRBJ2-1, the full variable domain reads KAGVTQTPRYLIKTRGQQVTLSCSPISGHRSVSWYQQTPGQGLQFLFEYFSETQRNKGNFPGRFSGRQFSNSRSEMNVSTLELGDSALYLCASSLDYNEQFFGPGTRLTVL.

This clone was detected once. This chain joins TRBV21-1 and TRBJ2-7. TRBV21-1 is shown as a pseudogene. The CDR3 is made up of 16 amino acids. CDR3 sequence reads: CASRTRRHDNSYEQYV. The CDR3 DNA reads TGTGCCAGCAGGACTCGTCGACACGATAACTCCTACGAGCAGTACGTC.

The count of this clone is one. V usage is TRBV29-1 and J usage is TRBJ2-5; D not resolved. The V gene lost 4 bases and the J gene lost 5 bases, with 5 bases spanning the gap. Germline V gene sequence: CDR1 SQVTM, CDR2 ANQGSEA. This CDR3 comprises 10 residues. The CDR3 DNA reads TGCAGCGTTGTAGGGGAGACCCAGTACTTC. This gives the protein CSVVGETQYF.

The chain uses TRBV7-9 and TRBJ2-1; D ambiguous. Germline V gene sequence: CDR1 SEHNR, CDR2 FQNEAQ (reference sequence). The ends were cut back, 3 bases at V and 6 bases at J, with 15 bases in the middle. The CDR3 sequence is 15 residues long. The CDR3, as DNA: TGTGCCAGCAGCTTCGGTGGCGTGAGAGGCAATGAGCAGTTCTTC. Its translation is CASSFGGVRGNEQFF. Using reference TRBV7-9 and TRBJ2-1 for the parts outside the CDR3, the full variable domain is DTGVSQNPRHKITKRGQNVTFRCDPISEHNRLYWYRQTLGQGPEFLTYFQNEAQLEKSRLLSDRFSAERPKGSFSTLEIQRTEQGDSAMYLCASSFGGVRGNEQFFGPGTRLTVL.

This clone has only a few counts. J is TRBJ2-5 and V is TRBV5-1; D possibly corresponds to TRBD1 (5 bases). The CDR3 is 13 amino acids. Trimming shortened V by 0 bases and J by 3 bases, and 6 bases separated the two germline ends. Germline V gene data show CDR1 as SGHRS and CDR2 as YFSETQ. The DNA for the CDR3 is TGCGCCAGCAGCTTGGAAGGGGAAGAGACCCAGTACTTC. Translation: CASSLEGEETQYF.

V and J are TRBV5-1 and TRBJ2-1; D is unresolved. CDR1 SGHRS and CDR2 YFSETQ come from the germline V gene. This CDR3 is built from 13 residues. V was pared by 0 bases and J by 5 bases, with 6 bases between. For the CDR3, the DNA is TGCGCCAGCAGCTTGGGAGTGGACAATGAGCAGTTCTTC. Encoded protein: CASSLGVDNEQFF. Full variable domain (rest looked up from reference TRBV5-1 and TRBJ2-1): KAGVTQTPRYLIKTRGQQVTLSCSPISGHRSVSWYQQTPGQGLQFLFEYFSETQRNKGNFPGRFSGRQFSNSRSEMNVSTLELGDSALYLCASSLGVDNEQFFGPGTRLTVL.

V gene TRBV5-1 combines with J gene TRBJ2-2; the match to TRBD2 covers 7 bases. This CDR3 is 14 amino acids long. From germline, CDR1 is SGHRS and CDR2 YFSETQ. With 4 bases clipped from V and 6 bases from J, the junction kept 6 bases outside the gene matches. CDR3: CASSPRGGAGELFF. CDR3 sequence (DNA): TGCGCCAGCAGCCCCCGCGGGGGTGCCGGGGAGCTGTTTTTT.

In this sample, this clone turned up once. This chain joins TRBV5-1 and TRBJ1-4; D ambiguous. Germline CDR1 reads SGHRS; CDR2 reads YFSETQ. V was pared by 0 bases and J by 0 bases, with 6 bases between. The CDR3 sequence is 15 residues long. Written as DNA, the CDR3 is TGCGCCAGCAGCTTGGGGCGGCCAACTAATGAAAAACTGTTTTTT. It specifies CASSLGRPTNEKLFF. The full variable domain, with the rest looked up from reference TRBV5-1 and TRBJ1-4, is KAGVTQTPRYLIKTRGQQVTLSCSPISGHRSVSWYQQTPGQGLQFLFEYFSETQRNKGNFPGRFSGRQFSNSRSEMNVSTLELGDSALYLCASSLGRPTNEKLFFGSGTQLSVL.

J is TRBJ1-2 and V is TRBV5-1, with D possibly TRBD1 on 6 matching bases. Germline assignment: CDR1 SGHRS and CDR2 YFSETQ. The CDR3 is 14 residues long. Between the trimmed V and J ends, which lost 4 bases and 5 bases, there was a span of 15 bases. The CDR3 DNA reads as TGCGCCAGCAGCCCGGACAGAATGTTTTATGGCTACACCTTC. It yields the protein CASSPDRMFYGYTF.

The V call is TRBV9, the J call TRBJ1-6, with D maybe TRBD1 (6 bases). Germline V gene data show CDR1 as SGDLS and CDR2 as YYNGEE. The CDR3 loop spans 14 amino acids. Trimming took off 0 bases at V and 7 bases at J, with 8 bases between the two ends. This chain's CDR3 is CASSVAGENSPLHF. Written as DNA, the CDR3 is TGTGCCAGCAGCGTAGCAGGGGAGAATTCACCCCTCCACTTT. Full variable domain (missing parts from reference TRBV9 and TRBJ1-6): DSGVTQTPKHLITATGQRVTLRCSPRSGDLSVYWYQQSLDQGLQFLIQYYNGEERAKGNILERFSAQQFPDLHSELNLSSLELGDSALYFCASSVAGENSPLHFGNGTRLTVT.

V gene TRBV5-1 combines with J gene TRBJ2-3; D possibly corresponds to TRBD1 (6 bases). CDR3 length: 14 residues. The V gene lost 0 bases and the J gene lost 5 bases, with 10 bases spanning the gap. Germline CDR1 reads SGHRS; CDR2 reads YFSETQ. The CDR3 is CASSLAGHLDTQYF. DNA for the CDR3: TGCGCCAGCAGCTTGGCGGGACACCTAGATACGCAGTATTTT. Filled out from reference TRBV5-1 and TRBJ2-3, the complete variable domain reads KAGVTQTPRYLIKTRGQQVTLSCSPISGHRSVSWYQQTPGQGLQFLFEYFSETQRNKGNFPGRFSGRQFSNSRSEMNVSTLELGDSALYLCASSLAGHLDTQYFGPGTRLTVL.

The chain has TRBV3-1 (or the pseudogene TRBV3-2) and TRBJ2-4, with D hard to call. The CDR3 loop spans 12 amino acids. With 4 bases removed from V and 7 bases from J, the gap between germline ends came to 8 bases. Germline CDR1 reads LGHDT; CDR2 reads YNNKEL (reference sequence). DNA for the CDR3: TGTGCCAGCAGCCTAGCAGCCAACATTCAGTACTTC. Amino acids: CASSLAANIQYF.

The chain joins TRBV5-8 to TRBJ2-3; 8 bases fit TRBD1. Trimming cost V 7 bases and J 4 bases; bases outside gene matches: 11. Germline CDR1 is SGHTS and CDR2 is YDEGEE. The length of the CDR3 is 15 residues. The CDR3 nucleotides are TGTGCCAGCCCCAGTTGGGACAGGACCCCAGATACGCAGTATTTT. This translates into CASPSWDRTPDTQYF.

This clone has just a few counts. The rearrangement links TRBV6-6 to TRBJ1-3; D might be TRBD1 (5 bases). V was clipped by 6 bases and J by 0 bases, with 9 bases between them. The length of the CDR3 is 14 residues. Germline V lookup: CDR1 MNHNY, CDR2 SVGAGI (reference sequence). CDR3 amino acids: CASSDSSSGNTIYF. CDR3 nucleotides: TGTGCCAGCAGCGACAGTAGCTCTGGAAACACCATATATTTT.